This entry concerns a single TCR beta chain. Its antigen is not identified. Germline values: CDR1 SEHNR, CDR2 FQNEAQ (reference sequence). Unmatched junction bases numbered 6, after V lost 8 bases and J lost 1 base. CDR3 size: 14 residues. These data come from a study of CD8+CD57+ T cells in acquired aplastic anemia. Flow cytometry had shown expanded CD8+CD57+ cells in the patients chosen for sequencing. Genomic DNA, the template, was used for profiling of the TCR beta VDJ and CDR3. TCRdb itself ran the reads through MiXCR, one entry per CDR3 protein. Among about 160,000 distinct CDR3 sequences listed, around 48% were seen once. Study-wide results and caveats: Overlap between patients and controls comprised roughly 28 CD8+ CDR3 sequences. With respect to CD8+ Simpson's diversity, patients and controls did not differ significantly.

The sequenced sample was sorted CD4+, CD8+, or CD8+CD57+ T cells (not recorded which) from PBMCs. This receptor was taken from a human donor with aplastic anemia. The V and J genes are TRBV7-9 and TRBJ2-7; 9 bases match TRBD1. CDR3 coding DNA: TGTGCCAGCCACCCCGGGACAGGGTCCTACGAGCAGTACTTC. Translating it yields CASHPGTGSYEQYF.